This section outlines one T cell receptor (beta chain) sequence together with its context. Its antigen remains unidentified. No much larger clonotype is one base removed from it; base qualities were not supplied. Whole blood was collected in K2EDTA tubes by collaborating institutions according to the institutions' own protocols. Collaborator samples were shipped for TCRbeta analysis as frozen whole blood, isolated PBMCs, or DNA extracted from either sample type. TCRbeta CDR3 regions were amplified from genomic DNA by means of the immunoSEQ Assay, a bias-controlled multiplex PCR. Turning to the authors' computational methods: Within the assay, amplification of reference gene primers was used to estimate how many nucleated cells each sample contained. Sequence reads were collapsed and filtered to measure the absolute abundance of every unique TCRbeta CDR3 rearrangement. For each sample, productive Simpson clonality was calculated as the square root of Simpson's diversity index across productive rearrangements. In TCRdb, the immuneACCESS table is reduced to in-frame sequences with V and J assigned. These tables do not hold every clone; where another copy was compared, an unresolved V gene accounts for under half, and the others remain unexplained. V, J and clone size are taken as reported in that table, and D and trimming were inferred from the DNA itself. The sample records around 200,000 clones, 75% to 90% of which are singletons. Around 6.5% of the sample rests with the top ten.

The sample belongs to a study of blood T cell repertoires in COVID-19 (dated by TCRdb to 2019 to 2021). Regarding the research as a whole: Samples covering the acute and convalescent phases of COVID-19 were provided by collaborators in the United States, Italy and Spain. HLA class I and class II types, where available, came from metadata supplied by the sample provider rather than from assay-based typing. The dataset comprised deeply sampled blood TCRbeta repertoires from subjects exposed to, actively infected with, or recovered from COVID-19. Samples came from the ongoing ImmuneRACE study (first 160 participants) plus 1,254 subjects from 6 global collaborators. A de-identified subject ID, COVID-19 status, age in years and sex were almost always included in the sample metadata. The material from the prospective study consisted of cDNA or gDNA derived from T cells, B-cell-depleted T cells, or PBMCs. A freely available public database, intended as a resource for researchers studying the immune response to SARS-CoV-2, is where the repertoires were released.

Results and caveats for the whole study, not just this receptor: The quantity of clinical and demographic metadata differed by source and by participant and was supplied without curation.

Sequencing was done on a sample of peripheral blood. The origin of this receptor is a woman in her forties with acute or convalescent COVID-19.

The bases read TGTGCCAGCAACTTCCGGGTTAGTCACAGCACAGATACGCAGTATTTT. It specifies CASNFRVSHSTDTQYF. This chain is built from TRBV11-2 and TRBJ2-3; the D gene assignment is ambiguous. Relative to germline, V is 7 bases shorter and J is 0 bases shorter, with 17 bases between their ends. From the cysteine through the phenylalanine, the CDR3 covers 16 amino acids. Only the CDR3 DNA is retained, 48 bases long and in frame from the first base. CDR1 and CDR2, per the germline V gene, are SGHAT and FQNNGV.